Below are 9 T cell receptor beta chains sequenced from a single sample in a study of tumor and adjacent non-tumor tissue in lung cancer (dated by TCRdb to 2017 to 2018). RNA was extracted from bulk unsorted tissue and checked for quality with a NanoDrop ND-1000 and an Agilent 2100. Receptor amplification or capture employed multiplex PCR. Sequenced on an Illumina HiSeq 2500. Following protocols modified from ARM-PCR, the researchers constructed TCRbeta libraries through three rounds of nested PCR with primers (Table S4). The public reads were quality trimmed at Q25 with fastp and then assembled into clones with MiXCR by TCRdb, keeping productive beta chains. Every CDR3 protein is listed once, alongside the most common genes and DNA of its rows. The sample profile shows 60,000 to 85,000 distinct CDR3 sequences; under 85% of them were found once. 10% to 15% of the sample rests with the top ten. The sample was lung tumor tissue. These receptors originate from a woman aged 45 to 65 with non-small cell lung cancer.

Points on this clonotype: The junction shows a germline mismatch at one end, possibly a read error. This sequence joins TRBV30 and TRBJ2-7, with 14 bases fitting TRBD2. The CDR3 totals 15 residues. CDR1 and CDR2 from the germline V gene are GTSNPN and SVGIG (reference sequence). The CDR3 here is CAWRGLAGGTYEQYF. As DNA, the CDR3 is TGTGCATGGAGAGGACTAGCGGGAGGAACCTACGAACAATACTTC.

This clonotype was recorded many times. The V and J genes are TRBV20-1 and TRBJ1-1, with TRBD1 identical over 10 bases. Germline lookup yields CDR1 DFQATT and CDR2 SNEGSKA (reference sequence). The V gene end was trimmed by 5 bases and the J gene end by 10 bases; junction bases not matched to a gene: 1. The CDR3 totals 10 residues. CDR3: CSAWDRGAFF. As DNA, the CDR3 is TGCAGTGCTTGGGACAGGGGAGCTTTCTTT.

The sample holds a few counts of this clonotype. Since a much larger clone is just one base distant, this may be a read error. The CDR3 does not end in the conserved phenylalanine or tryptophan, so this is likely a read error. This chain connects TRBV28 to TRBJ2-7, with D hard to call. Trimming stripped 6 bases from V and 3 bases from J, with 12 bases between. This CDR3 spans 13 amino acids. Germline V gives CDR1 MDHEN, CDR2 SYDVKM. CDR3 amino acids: CASSTPELYEQYL. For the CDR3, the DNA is TGTGCCAGCAGCACACCTGAACTCTACGAGCAGTACCTC.

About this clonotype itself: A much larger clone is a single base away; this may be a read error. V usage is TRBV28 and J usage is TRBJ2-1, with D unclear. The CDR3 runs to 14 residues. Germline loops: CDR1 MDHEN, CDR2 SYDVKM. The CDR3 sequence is CASIGLGYYNEHFF. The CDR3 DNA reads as TGTGCCAGCATCGGGTTGGGGTACTACAATGAGCACTTCTTC.

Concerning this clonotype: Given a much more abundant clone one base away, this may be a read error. In nucleotides, the CDR3 is TGTGCCAGCAGTGAGGTCTCCTACTCCTACGAGCAGTACTTC. Its protein is CASSEVSYSYEQYF. The chain has TRBV2 and TRBJ2-7, with no clear D. Trimming stripped 3 bases from V and 0 bases from J, with 9 bases between. The germline V gene has CDR1 SNHLY and CDR2 FYNNEI. The CDR3 has 14 amino acids.

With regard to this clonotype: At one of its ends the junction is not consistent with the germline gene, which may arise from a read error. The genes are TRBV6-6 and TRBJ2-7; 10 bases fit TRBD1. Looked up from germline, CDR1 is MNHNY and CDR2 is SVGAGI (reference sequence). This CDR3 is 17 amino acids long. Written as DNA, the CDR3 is TGTGCCAACACTTACACTCTTCCGGGACAGGGGAAATACGAACAGTACTTC. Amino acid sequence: CANTYTLPGQGKYEQYF.

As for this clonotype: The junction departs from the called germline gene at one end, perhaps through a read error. The CDR3 DNA sequence: TGTGCCATCAGTGAGGGGACTAGCACGTACAGTGAGCAGTTCTTC. Translation: CAISEGTSTYSEQFF. This rearrangement joins TRBV10-3 to TRBJ2-1, with 9 positions matching TRBD2. The CDR3 covers 15 residues. Germline values: CDR1 ENHRY, CDR2 SYGVKD.

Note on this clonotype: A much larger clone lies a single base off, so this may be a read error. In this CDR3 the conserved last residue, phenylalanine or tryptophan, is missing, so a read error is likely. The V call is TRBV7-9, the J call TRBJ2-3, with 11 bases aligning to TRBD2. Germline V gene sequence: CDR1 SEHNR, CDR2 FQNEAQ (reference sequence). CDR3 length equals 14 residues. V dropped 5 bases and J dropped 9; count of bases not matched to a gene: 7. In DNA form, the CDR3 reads TGTGCCAGCAGCCCCGGGACTAGCGGCGTGACGCAGTATATT. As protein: CASSPGTSGVTQYI.

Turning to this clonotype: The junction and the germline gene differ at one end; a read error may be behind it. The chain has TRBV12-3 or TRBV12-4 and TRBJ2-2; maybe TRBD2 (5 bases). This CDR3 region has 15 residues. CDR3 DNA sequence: TGTGCCAGCAGTTTAAGAACTGCAAACACCGGGGTGCTGTTTTTT. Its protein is CASSLRTANTGVLFF.